The sequence of this TCR beta chain was determined in a study of CD8 T cells in Susac syndrome (dated by TCRdb to between 2017 and 2020). Some background on the complete study: Repertoire sequencing was used to test whether CD8+ T cell activation and differentiation in Susac syndrome was antigen driven. Points the paper makes about the study in general: The number of individuals in the TCR sequencing and HLA analysis was acknowledged as relatively small.

As for this clonotype: Its binding antigen is unknown. Within one base of it there is no much larger clone, and no base qualities were kept.

RNA was extracted using the RNeasy kit, and roughly 0.45 to 1 ug of the RNA was reverse transcribed with random hexamers. The immunoSEQ multiplex PCR assay, which covers 54 Vbeta and 13 Jbeta segments, was used to amplify TCR beta CDR3 regions. PCR amplification bias was corrected by using a synthetic template baseline for primer optimization and computational correction. Per the authors' processing: Reads were annotated to V, D and J genes according to IMGT and were analyzed with immunoSEQ Analyzer, with only productive sequences retained. Clonality was computed as one minus Shannon entropy normalized by log2 of the number of productive unique sequences. For each patient and control, public and private clones were evaluated within the 100 most prevalent clones. Clones were defined as Susac-specific when absent from the healthy and MS cohorts, from fewer than 1,300 published viral clones and from other ImmuneACCESS disease sequences. Using fastp at Q25 and MiXCR, TCRdb reprocessed the public reads and kept productive beta chains. Merged by CDR3 protein, the rows form single entries marked with the most common genes and DNA. TCRdb, rather than the study authors, made the V and J calls. Present in this sample are 140,000 or so distinct CDR3 sequences, approximately 94% of which were seen just once. The ten largest clones represent more than 0.065% of the sample.

Peripheral blood CD8+ and CD4+ T cells from healthy donors, Susac syndrome patients and multiple sclerosis patients were profiled by high-throughput TCR beta sequencing. Healthy donors were included as age- and sex-matched controls. CD8+ TEMRA cells were enriched by FACS, while bulk CD8+ and CD4+ T cells were purified by magnetic negative isolation. Blood was collected in EDTA tubes and processed within 24 hours, with PBMCs isolated through density gradient centrifugation. PBMCs intended for TCR sequencing were cryopreserved in liquid nitrogen and were subsequently thawed in a 37 degrees C water bath. Purity of sorted or isolated CD4+, CD8+ and CD8+ TEMRA cells was at least 90%. The TCR originated in a human donor in good health. The sample consisted of CD4+ T cells from PBMCs.

The CDR3 region reads CASSTTGDYRNEQFF. The DNA sequence is as follows: TGTGCCAGCAGCACCACAGGGGATTATAGGAATGAGCAGTTCTTC. This chain is built from TRBV7-9 and TRBJ2-1; 7 bases in the junction line up with TRBD1. Here V drops 5 bases and J drops 7 bases, and the junction holds 11 bases not matched to any gene. The CDR3 has 15 amino acids, counting the end cysteine and phenylalanine. Just the 45-base CDR3 DNA is kept, in frame starting at base 1. Looking up the germline V gene (reference sequence) yields CDR1 SEHNR and CDR2 FQNEAQ.